This T cell receptor beta chain originates from a study of blood T cell repertoires in COVID-19. Overall study: The cDNA or gDNA used as material had been derived from T cells, B-cell-depleted T cells, or PBMCs.

The CDR3 is 14 residues long. CDR1 is LGHNT, CDR2 FRNRAP, per germline. V was shortened by 4 bases and J by 0 bases, with 9 bases between the two germline ends. In the authors' methods: Amplified reference gene primers provided the basis for estimating nucleated cell counts. Profiling relied on immunoSEQ multiplex PCR, and the TCRdb table lists in-frame clones only, not all of them. The V and J calls and clone size are taken from that table; D and trimming were inferred from the DNA. The sample has 200,000 or so clones, 70% to 90% seen once. Sequencing was performed on peripheral blood. This sequence originates from a woman in her thirties or forties who had recovered from COVID-19. The rearrangement joins TRBV12-5 to TRBJ1-1; tentative D call: TRBD1 (6 bases). CDR3 in amino acids: CASGSGEMNTEAFF. The CDR3, as DNA: TGTGCTAGTGGTTCAGGGGAGATGAACACTGAAGCTTTCTTT.